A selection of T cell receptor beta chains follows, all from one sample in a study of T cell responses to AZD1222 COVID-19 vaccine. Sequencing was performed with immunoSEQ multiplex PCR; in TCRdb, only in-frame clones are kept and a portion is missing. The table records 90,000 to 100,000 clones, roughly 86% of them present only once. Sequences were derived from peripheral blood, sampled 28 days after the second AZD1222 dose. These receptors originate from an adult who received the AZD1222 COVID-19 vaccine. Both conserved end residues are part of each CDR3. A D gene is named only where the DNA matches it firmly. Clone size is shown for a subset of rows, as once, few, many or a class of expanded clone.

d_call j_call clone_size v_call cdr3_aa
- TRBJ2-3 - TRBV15 CATSVDGRSTDTQYF
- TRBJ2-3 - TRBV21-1 CASSTHRQGDADTQYF
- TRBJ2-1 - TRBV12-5 CASGLVRYRYNEQFF
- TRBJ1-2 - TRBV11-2 CASSLDSGNYGYTF
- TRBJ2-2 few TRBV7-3 CASSLGISGANTGELFF
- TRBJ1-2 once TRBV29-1 CSVEVQANYGYTF
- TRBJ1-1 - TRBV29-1 CSVSSLDRPNTEAFF
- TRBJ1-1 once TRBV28 CASSFGGFIPEAFF
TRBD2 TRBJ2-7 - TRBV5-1 CASSQLRGGGPLSSYEQYF
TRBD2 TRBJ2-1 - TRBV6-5 CASSSGTSGRREQFF
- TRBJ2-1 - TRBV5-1 CASSWTDPSYNEQFF
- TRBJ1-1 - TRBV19 CASSSLRAFGAFF
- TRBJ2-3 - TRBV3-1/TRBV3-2 CASSQDWRGGNPGDTQYF
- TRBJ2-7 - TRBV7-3 CASSPRQGGAPEQYF
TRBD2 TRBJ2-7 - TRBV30 CAWRTSGSHEQYF
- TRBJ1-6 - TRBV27 CASSLSGSYNSPLHF
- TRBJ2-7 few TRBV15 CATSRGGDSGTYEQYF
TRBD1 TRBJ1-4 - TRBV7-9 CASSSHTGEGEKLFF